This TCR beta chain was sequenced in a study of blood T cell repertoires in COVID-19. About the research overall: The study drew acute and convalescent COVID-19 samples from the United States, Italy and Spain.

Between the trimmed V and J ends, which lost 1 base and 5 bases, there was a span of 9 bases. Germline CDR1 reads SGHRS; CDR2 reads YFSETQ. The CDR3 consists of 13 residues. As handled by the study authors: Amplification from reference gene primers served as the basis for estimated nucleated cell counts. Here immunoSEQ multiplex PCR was the method, and the copy in TCRdb shows in-frame clones only, minus some. V, J and clone size were drawn from that table, and D and trimming were deduced from the DNA. The data contain 150,000 to 200,000 clones, about 86% of them seen just once; the ten biggest clones take up over 3.5%.

The rearrangement joins TRBV5-1 to TRBJ2-5; D uncertain. This TCR was recovered from a young man with active or convalescent COVID-19. The sequenced material came from peripheral blood. DNA of the CDR3: TGCGCCAGCAGCTTGCCGGCAGGCGAGACCCAGTACTTC. It is translated as CASSLPAGETQYF.